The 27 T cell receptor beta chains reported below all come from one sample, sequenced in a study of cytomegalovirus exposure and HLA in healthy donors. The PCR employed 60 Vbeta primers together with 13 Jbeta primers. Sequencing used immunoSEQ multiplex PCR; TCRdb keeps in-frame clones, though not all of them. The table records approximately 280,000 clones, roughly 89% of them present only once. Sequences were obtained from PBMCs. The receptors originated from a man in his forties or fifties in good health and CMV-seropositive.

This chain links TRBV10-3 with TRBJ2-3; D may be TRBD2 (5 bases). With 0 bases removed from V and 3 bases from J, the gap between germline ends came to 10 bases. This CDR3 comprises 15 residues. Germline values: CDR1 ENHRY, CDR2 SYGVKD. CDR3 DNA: TGTGCCATCAGTGAGTCGAGCCGGGAAACAGATACGCAGTATTTT. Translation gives CAISESSRETDTQYF.

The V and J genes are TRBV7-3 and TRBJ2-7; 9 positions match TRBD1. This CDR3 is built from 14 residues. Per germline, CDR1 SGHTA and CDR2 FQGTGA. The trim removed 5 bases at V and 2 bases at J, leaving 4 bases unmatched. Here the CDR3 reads CASSAGTGTYEQYF. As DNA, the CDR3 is TGTGCCAGCAGCGCCGGGACAGGGACCTACGAGCAGTACTTC.

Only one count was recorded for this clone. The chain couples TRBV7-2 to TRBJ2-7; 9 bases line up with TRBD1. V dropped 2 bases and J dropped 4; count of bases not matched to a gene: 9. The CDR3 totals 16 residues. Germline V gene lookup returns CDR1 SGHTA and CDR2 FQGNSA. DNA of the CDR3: TGTGCCAGCAGCTTATACGACAGGGGGGTCGGGTACGAGCAGTACTTC. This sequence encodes CASSLYDRGVGYEQYF.

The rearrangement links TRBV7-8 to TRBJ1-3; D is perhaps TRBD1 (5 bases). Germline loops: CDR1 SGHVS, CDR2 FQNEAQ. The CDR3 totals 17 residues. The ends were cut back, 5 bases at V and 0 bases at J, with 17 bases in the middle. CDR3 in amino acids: CASSHEVRGRSGNTIYF. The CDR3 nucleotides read TGTGCCAGCAGCCACGAGGTGCGGGGACGCTCTGGAAACACCATATATTTT.

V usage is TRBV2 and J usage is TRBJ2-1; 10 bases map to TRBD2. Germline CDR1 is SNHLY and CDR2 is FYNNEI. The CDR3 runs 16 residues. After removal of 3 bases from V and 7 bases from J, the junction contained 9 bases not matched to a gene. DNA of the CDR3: TGTGCCAGCAGTGACCCCCTAGCGGGAGTGGGAAATGAGCAGTTCTTC. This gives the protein CASSDPLAGVGNEQFF.

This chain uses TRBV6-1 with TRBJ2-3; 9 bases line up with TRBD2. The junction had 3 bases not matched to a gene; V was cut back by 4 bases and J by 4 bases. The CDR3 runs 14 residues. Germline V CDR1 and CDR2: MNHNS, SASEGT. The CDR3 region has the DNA TGTGCCAGCAGTGTTAGCGGGAGTGCAGATACGCAGTATTTT. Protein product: CASSVSGSADTQYF.

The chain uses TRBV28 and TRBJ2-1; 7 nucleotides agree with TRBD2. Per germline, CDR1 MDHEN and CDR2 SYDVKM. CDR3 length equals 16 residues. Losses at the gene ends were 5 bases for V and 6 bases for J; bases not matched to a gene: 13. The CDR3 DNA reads TGTGCCAGCAGTCGCCGACAAGCGGGGCAGGGCAATGAGCAGTTCTTC. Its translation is CASSRRQAGQGNEQFF.

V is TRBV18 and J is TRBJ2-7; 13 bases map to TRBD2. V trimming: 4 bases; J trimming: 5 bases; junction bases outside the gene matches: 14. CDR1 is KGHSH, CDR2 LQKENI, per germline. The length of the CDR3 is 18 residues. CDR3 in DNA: TGTGCCAGCTCACGACTAAGCGGACTAGCGGGAGTTGGAGACGAGCAGTACTTC. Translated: CASSRLSGLAGVGDEQYF. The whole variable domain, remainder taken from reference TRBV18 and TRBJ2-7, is NAGVMQNPRHLVRRRGQEARLRCSPMKGHSHVYWYRQLPEEGLKFMVYLQKENIIDESGMPKERFSAEFPKEGPSILRIQQVVRGDSAAYFCASSRLSGLAGVGDEQYFGPGTRLTVT.

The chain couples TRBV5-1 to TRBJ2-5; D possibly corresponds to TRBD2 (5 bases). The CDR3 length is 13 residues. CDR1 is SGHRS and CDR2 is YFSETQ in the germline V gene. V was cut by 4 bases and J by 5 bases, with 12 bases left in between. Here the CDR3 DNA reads TGCGCCAGCAGCCCACTAGGGATGGAGACCCAGTACTTC. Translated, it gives CASSPLGMETQYF.

This CDR3 reads CASSRRDNTQYF. As DNA, the CDR3 is TGTGCCAGCAGCCGACGGGATAATACGCAGTATTTT. This chain links TRBV2 with TRBJ2-3; TRBD2 might be the D (5 bases). The germline V and J ends were trimmed by 6 bases and 7 bases, with 11 bases remaining between them. The CDR3 runs to 12 residues. CDR1 and CDR2 (germline): SNHLY, FYNNEI.

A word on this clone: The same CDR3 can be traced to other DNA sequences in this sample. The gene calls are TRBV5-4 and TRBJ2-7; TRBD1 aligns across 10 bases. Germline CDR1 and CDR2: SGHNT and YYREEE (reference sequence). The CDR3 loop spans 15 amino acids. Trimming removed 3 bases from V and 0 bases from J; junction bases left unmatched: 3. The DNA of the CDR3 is TGTGCCAGCAGCTACCGGGACAGGGGCTCCTACGAGCAGTACTTC. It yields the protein CASSYRDRGSYEQYF.

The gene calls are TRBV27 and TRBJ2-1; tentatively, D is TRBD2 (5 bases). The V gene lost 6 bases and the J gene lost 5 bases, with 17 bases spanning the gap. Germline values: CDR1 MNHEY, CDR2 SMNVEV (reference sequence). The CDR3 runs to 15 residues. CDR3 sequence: CASSPRRRRDNEQFF. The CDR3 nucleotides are TGTGCCAGCAGCCCCCGGCGGAGGCGGGACAATGAGCAGTTCTTC.

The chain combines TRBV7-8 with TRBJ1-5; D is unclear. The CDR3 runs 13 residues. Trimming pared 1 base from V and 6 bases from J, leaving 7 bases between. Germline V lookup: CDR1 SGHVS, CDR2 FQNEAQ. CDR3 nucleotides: TGTGCCAGCAGCTTAGGAGTTGGTCAGCCCCAGCATTTT. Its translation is CASSLGVGQPQHF.

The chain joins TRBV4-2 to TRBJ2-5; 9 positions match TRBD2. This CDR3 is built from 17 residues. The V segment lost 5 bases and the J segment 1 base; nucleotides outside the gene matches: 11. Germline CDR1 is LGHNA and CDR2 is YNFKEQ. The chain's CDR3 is CASSAAVTSGFQETQYF. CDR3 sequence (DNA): TGTGCCAGCAGCGCCGCGGTAACTAGCGGGTTCCAAGAGACCCAGTACTTC.

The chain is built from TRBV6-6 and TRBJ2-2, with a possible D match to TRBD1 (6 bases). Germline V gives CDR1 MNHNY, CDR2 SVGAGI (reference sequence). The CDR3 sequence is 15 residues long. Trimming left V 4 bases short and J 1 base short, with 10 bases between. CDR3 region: CASSSPQGNTGELFF. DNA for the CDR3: TGTGCCAGCAGTTCACCACAGGGGAACACCGGGGAGCTGTTTTTT.

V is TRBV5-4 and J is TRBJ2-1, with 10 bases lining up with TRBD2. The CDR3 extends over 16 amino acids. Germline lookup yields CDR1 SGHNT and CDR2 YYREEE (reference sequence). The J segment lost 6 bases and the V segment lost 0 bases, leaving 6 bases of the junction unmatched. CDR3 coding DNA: TGTGCCAGCAGCTTGGGGCTAGCGGGAGCCGGCAATGAGCAGTTCTTC. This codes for CASSLGLAGAGNEQFF.

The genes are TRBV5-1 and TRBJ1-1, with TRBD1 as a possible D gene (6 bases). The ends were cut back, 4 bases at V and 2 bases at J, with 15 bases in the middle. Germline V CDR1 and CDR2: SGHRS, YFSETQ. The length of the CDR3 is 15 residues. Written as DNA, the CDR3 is TGCGCCAGCAGCCCGGGACACCAATATAACACTGAAGCTTTCTTT. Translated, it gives CASSPGHQYNTEAFF.

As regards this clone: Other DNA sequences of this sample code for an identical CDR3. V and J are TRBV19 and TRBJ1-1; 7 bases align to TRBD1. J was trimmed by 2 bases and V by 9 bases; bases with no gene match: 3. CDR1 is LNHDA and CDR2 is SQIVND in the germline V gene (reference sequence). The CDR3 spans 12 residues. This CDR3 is CASRDRNTEAFF. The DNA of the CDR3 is TGTGCCAGCCGGGACAGAAACACTGAAGCTTTCTTT.

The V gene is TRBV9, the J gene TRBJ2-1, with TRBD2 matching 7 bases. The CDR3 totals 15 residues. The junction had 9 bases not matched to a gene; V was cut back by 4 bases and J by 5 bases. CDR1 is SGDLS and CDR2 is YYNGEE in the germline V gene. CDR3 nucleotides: TGTGCCAGCAGCTATCGACTAGCTAGAGACAATGAGCAGTTCTTC. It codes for CASSYRLARDNEQFF.

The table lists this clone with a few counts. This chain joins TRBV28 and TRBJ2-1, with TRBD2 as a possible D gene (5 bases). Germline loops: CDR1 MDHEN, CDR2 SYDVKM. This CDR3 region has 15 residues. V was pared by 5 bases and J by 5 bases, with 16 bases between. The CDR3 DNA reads TGTGCCAGCAGTCGACTACGTCTAGGACACAATGAGCAGTTCTTC. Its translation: CASSRLRLGHNEQFF.

The CDR3 protein is CASRSQGAGNTIYF. CDR3 nucleotide sequence: TGTGCCAGCAGGAGTCAGGGGGCTGGAAACACCATATATTTT. The chain combines TRBV14 with TRBJ1-3; TRBD1 aligns across 7 bases. The trim removed 6 bases at V and 2 bases at J, leaving 4 bases unmatched. CDR3 length equals 14 residues. Germline V lookup: CDR1 SGHDN, CDR2 FVKESK.

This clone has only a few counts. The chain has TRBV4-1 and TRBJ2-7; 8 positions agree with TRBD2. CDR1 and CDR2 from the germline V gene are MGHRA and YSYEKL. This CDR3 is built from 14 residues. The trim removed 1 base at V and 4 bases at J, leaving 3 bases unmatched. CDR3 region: CASSQGRGAYEQYF. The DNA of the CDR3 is TGCGCCAGCAGCCAAGGGCGGGGGGCGTACGAGCAGTACTTC.

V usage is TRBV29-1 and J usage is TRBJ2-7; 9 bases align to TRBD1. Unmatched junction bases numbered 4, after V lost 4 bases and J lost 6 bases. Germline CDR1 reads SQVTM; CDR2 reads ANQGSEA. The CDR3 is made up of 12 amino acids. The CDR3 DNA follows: TGCAGCGTTGGGACAGGGGCTGGCGAGCAGTACTTC. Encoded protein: CSVGTGAGEQYF.

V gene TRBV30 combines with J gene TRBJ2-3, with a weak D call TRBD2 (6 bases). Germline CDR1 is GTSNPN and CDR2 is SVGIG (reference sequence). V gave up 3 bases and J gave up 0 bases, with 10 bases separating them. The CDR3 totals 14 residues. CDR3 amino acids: CAWSRDSSTDTQYF. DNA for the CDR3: TGTGCCTGGAGCCGGGACTCTAGCACAGATACGCAGTATTTT.

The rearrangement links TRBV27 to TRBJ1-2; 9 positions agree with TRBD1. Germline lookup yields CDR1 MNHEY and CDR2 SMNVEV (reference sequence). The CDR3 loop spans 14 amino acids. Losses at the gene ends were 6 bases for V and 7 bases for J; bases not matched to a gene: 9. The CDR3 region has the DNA TGTGCCAGCAGGCCGGGACAGGGAGTCGCTGGCTACACCTTC. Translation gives CASRPGQGVAGYTF.

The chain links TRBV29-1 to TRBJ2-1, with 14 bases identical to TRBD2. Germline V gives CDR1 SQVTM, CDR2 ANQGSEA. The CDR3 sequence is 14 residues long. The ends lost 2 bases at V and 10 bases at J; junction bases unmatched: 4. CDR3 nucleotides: TGCAGCGTTGAACTGGGACTAGCGGGAGTAGAGCAGTTCTTC. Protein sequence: CSVELGLAGVEQFF.

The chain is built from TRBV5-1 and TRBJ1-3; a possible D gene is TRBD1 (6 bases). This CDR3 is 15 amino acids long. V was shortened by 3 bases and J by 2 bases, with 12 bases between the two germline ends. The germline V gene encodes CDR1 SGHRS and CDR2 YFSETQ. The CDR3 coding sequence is TGCGCCAGCAGCTCTACAGGGTCTACTGGAAACACCATATATTTT. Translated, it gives CASSSTGSTGNTIYF.